The source of this T cell receptor (beta chain) is a study of beta chain features in type 1 diabetes. Of the isolated RNA, all was reverse transcribed, and so the sequenced material was expressed TCRB transcripts. Assay used: immunoSEQ multiplex PCR; TCRdb lists only in-frame clones, some missing. The sample includes fewer than 900,000 clones, 17% of them seen just once. Per the germline V gene, CDR1 is ENHRY and CDR2 is SYGVKD. The CDR3 is 17 residues long. Between the trimmed V and J ends, which lost 6 bases and 0 bases, there was a span of 15 bases. Study-level findings and limits: Possible PCR preference for shorter templates applied equally to patients and controls.

This clone appeared a few times. Its antigen is not identified. The sample consisted of naive CD4+ T cells from blood. The receptor was derived from a woman under 30 in good health. This chain joins TRBV10-3 and TRBJ2-6; D is possibly TRBD1 (6 bases). The CDR3 nucleotides are TGTGCCATCAGGTCACCGGGACAAAGCTCTGGGGCCAACGTCCTGACTTTC. Encoded protein: CAIRSPGQSSGANVLTF.